The sequence of this T cell receptor (beta chain) was determined in a study of early T cells in non-severe SARS-CoV-2 infection. The overall study: The authors sequenced bulk RNA from unsorted whole blood, leaving chains unpaired.

From germline, CDR1 is GTSNPN and CDR2 SVGIG (reference sequence). The CDR3 has 14 amino acids. The V end was cut by 2 bases, the J end by 2 bases, with 13 bases between. This clonotype was picked up many times. The TCR library protocol attached unique molecular identifiers to the individual cDNA molecules. MiXCR was run by TCRdb on the 5' RACE reads, yielding one entry per CDR3 protein. The repertoire includes about 36,000 distinct CDR3 sequences, 6.8% of them detected once, and approximately 26% sits in the top ten. The sequencing here drew on whole blood, taken at baseline. The V gene is TRBV30, the J gene TRBJ2-7; a weak D match, TRBD1 (5 bases). This TCR was sampled from an adult who was a healthcare worker with PCR-confirmed SARS-CoV-2 infection or an uninfected control (not recorded which). The CDR3 loop reads CAWSSGSQTYEQYF. As DNA, the CDR3 is TGTGCCTGGAGTTCAGGGTCTCAAACCTACGAGCAGTACTTC.